The 20 T cell receptor beta chains below were found in one sample sequenced in a study of human T cells and chemical hapten exposure. TCRdb analysed the RACE reads with MiXCR anew, one entry per CDR3 protein. Counted here are around 300,000 distinct CDR3 sequences, around 7% occurring once; the ten biggest clones make up approximately 8.9%. Indicated time point: patch test 1, 2 weeks after DPC sensitization. Specified treatment: therapeutic diphenylcyclopropenone sensitization with weekly scalp DPC. The source was whole blood, collected in connection with sensitization to the hapten diphenylcyclopropenone (DPC). The receptors derive from a woman under 30 with alopecia areata. Some clones in this sample may be carry-over from other donors' samples.

The rearrangement uses TRBV4-3 and TRBJ1-2; D is unresolved. V lost 7 bases, J lost 6 bases, and 21 bases lay in between. Per the germline V gene, CDR1 is LGHNA and CDR2 is YSLEER. The CDR3 sequence is 15 residues long. The DNA of the CDR3 is TGCGCCAGCACCTACACACTCAGCCCAGGAGATGGCTACACCTTC. It specifies CASTYTLSPGDGYTF.

This clonotype was detected a few times. The chain combines TRBV10-3 with TRBJ2-1, with 11 bases lining up with TRBD2. The V gene end was trimmed by 6 bases and the J gene end by 9 bases; junction bases not matched to a gene: 10. Germline CDR1 and CDR2: ENHRY and SYGVKD. CDR3 size: 15 residues. The CDR3 DNA reads as TGTGCCATCAGAATTCTAGCGGGGGGAATTGGTGAGCAGTTCTTC. Translated, it gives CAIRILAGGIGEQFF.

This clonotype was counted only a few times. V usage is TRBV29-1 and J usage is TRBJ2-7; D possibly uses TRBD1 or TRBD2 (6 bases each). Germline assignment: CDR1 SQVTM and CDR2 ANQGSEA. V was clipped by 7 bases and J by 2 bases, with 18 bases between them. The CDR3 extends over 14 amino acids. In nucleotides, the CDR3 is TGCAGCGCCTCCGAAGGTGGGGGGCCCTACGAGCAGTACTTC. This encodes CSASEGGGPYEQYF.

In its sample, this clonotype was seen a few times. J is TRBJ1-6 and V is TRBV14, with D possibly TRBD1 on 5 matching bases. Germline values: CDR1 SGHDN, CDR2 FVKESK. The germline V and J ends were trimmed by 0 bases and 14 bases, with 8 bases remaining between them. The CDR3 has 12 amino acids. The CDR3 is CASSQDTGALHF. Here the CDR3 DNA reads TGTGCCAGCAGCCAAGATACGGGGGCCCTCCACTTT.

The rearrangement links TRBV30 to TRBJ2-7, with 9 bases identical to TRBD1. CDR1 and CDR2 from the germline V gene are GTSNPN and SVGIG (reference sequence). The CDR3 totals 11 residues. The CDR3 loop is CAWRLRGQGKV. CDR3 sequence (DNA): TGTGCCTGGAGGCTCAGGGGACAGGGAAAGGTC.

The chain employs TRBV12-3 or TRBV12-4 and TRBJ1-2; tentative D call: TRBD1 (6 bases). The CDR3 has 13 amino acids. V lost 5 bases to trimming and J lost 3 bases, with 10 bases between them. The CDR3 nucleotides are TGTGCCAGCAGTAGAAGGACAGACTATGGCTACACCTTC. Its translation is CASSRRTDYGYTF.

This clonotype has a count of ten or more. This chain connects TRBV6-2 or TRBV6-3 to TRBJ1-6, with TRBD1 matching over 9 bases. J gave up 10 bases and V 2 bases, and 3 bases lay outside the gene matches. CDR1 is MNHEY, CDR2 SVGEGT, per germline. The CDR3 spans 14 residues. The DNA of the CDR3 is TGTGCCAGCAGTTACGGACAGGGGATCTCACCCCTCCACTTT. As protein: CASSYGQGISPLHF.

This clonotype was counted between two and nine times. This chain connects TRBV18 to TRBJ2-7, with no clear D. CDR1 is KGHSH, CDR2 LQKENI, per germline. The CDR3 length is 14 residues. V was shortened by 3 bases and J by 3 bases, with 12 bases between the two germline ends. The CDR3 loop reads CASSPLERSYEQYF. The DNA for the CDR3 is TGTGCCAGCTCACCCCTGGAGAGGAGCTACGAGCAGTACTTC. The whole variable domain, remainder taken from reference TRBV18 and TRBJ2-7, is NAGVMQNPRHLVRRRGQEARLRCSPMKGHSHVYWYRQLPEEGLKFMVYLQKENIIDESGMPKERFSAEFPKEGPSILRIQQVVRGDSAAYFCASSPLERSYEQYFGPGTRLTVT.

The sample holds many counts of this clonotype. J is TRBJ2-7 and V is TRBV5-1; D unclear. The germline gives CDR1 SGHRS, CDR2 YFSETQ. The CDR3 covers 14 residues. Trimming shortened V by 1 base and J by 2 bases, and 10 bases separated the two germline ends. DNA of the CDR3: TGCGCCAGCAGCTTGTCCGGTGGGGCCTACGAGCAGTACTTC. Protein: CASSLSGGAYEQYF.

In its sample, this clonotype was seen many times. The chain links TRBV5-6 to TRBJ1-6; 9 bases agree with TRBD1. The CDR3 has 16 amino acids. The ends lost 6 bases at V and 7 bases at J; junction bases unmatched: 11. CDR1 is SGHDT and CDR2 is YYEEEE in the germline V gene. CDR3 amino acids: CASIQGARKSNSPLHF. CDR3 DNA sequence: TGTGCCAGCATACAGGGGGCGAGGAAGAGCAATTCACCCCTCCACTTT.

V and J are TRBV6-1 and TRBJ1-1; D gene uncertain. Germline V gene sequence: CDR1 MNHNS, CDR2 SASEGT. The ends were cut back, 7 bases at V and 0 bases at J, with 12 bases in the middle. This CDR3 has 14 residues. CDR3 nucleotides: TGTGCCAGCAAGGAGGCGGGGATGAACACTGAAGCTTTCTTT. It translates to CASKEAGMNTEAFF.

The sample holds a few counts of this clonotype. The genes are TRBV6-2 or TRBV6-3 and TRBJ2-7; 7 nucleotides align to TRBD2. Trimming took 11 bases from V and 5 from J; bases not matched to a gene: 6. Germline CDR1 is MNHEY and CDR2 is SVGEGT. CDR3 size: 11 residues. The CDR3 protein is CAAGEGNEQYF. For the CDR3, the DNA is TGTGCCGCCGGGGAGGGCAACGAGCAGTACTTC.

The sample holds a few counts of this clonotype. The rearrangement joins TRBV3-1 to TRBJ1-4, with TRBD1 as a possible D gene (6 bases). The CDR3 sequence is 15 residues long. CDR1 is LGHDT, CDR2 YNNKEL, per germline (reference sequence). The V end lost 0 bases, the J end lost 8 bases, and 13 bases lay between the germline ends. For the CDR3, the DNA is TGTGCCAGCAGCCAAGATCGCGCAGGGGAGGAAAAACTGTTTTTT. The encoded protein is CASSQDRAGEEKLFF.

Many counts were recorded for this clonotype. CDR3 DNA sequence: TGTGCCAGCAGCCGCGGGGGCCGAGGGGAGCCCCAGCATTTT. Residues: CASSRGGRGEPQHF. The rearrangement joins TRBV7-9 to TRBJ1-5; TRBD1 is a possible D gene (6 bases). With 5 bases removed from V and 8 bases from J, the gap between germline ends came to 16 bases. The V gene's germline CDR1 is SEHNR and CDR2 FQNEAQ (reference sequence). The CDR3 length is 14 residues. The full variable domain, in which reference TRBV7-9 and TRBJ1-5 provide the parts outside the CDR3, is DTGVSQNPRHKITKRGQNVTFRCDPISEHNRLYWYRQTLGQGPEFLTYFQNEAQLEKSRLLSDRFSAERPKGSFSTLEIQRTEQGDSAMYLCASSRGGRGEPQHFGDGTRLSIL.

This clonotype was recorded many times. The chain uses TRBV6-4 and TRBJ2-6, with D possibly being TRBD2 (5 bases). V shed 0 bases and J shed 0 bases, with 15 bases lying between them. The CDR3 spans 19 residues. Germline loops: CDR1 MRHNA, CDR2 SNTAGT. The CDR3: CASSDSFETGFSGANVLTF. The CDR3 nucleotides are TGTGCCAGCAGTGACTCTTTCGAGACGGGATTCTCTGGGGCCAACGTCCTGACTTTC.

This clonotype showed up many times. This chain links TRBV4-3 with TRBJ2-1; 7 nucleotides line up with TRBD2. CDR3 length equals 14 residues. Germline trimming cut 3 bases from V and 6 bases from J; bases unmatched to any gene: 5. The germline V gene encodes CDR1 LGHNA and CDR2 YSLEER. CDR3 loop: CASSHTSVSNEQFF. In DNA form, the CDR3 reads TGCGCCAGCAGCCATACTAGCGTAAGCAATGAGCAGTTCTTC.

The J gene is TRBJ2-1, the V gene TRBV12-3 or TRBV12-4; a weak D match, TRBD1 (5 bases). The V and J ends lost 7 bases and 3 bases respectively, with 19 bases between them. The CDR3 has 16 amino acids. The CDR3 DNA reads as TGTGCCAGCAATACAGCTGGGGCCCCGGACTACAATGAGCAGTTCTTC. As protein: CASNTAGAPDYNEQFF.

This clonotype was recorded a few times. The chain carries TRBV28 and TRBJ1-4; possibly TRBD1 for D (5 bases). CDR1 and CDR2 (germline): MDHEN, SYDVKM. V was pared by 2 bases and J by 7 bases, with 8 bases between. The CDR3 has 13 residues. The CDR3 region has the DNA TGTGCCAGCAGTTTAGGGACCCCTGAAAAACTGTTTTTT. Translated: CASSLGTPEKLFF.

This chain joins TRBV2 and TRBJ1-5; D is undetermined. Trimming left V 8 bases short and J 2 bases short, with 7 bases between. CDR1 and CDR2 from the germline V gene are SNHLY and FYNNEI. CDR3 length: 12 residues. Written as DNA, the CDR3 is TGTGCCAGCCATGGCGGCAATCAGCCCCAGCATTTT. Translated, it gives CASHGGNQPQHF.

As to this clonotype: Being one base from a much bigger clone, this may be a read error. The V and J genes are TRBV18 and TRBJ1-4; the D gene is possibly TRBD1 (6 bases). Per germline, CDR1 KGHSH and CDR2 LQKENI. The CDR3 is 13 residues long. The CDR3 here is CPSSPTGFEKLFF. In DNA form, the CDR3 reads TGTCCCAGCTCACCTACAGGGTTTGAAAAACTGTTTTTT.